The TCR beta chain under discussion was sequenced for a study of cytomegalovirus exposure and HLA in healthy donors. General study results and limits: In an earlier analysis, most TCR beta V segments were productive about 87% or about 30% of the time. Among TCR sequences, most were rare, though some public TCRs appeared in many donors.

A remark on this clone: No antigen is known for it.

The CDR3 is 13 amino acids. V was cut by 2 bases and J by 5 bases, with 9 bases left in between. CDR1 is WNHNN and CDR2 is SYGVQD in the germline V gene (reference sequence). In the PCR, 60 Vbeta and 13 Jbeta primers were used. Clones were read by immunoSEQ multiplex PCR, and TCRdb kept only the in-frame ones, dropping some. The sample records roughly 100,000 clones, around 86% being singletons. The sample comprised PBMCs. This clonotype was sampled from a female donor in good health and CMV-seropositive. The gene calls are TRBV10-1 and TRBJ1-2, with TRBD1 as a possible D gene (5 bases). The CDR3: CASSEGPGYGYTF. CDR3 DNA sequence: TGCGCCAGCAGTGAGGGTCCAGGGTATGGCTACACCTTC.